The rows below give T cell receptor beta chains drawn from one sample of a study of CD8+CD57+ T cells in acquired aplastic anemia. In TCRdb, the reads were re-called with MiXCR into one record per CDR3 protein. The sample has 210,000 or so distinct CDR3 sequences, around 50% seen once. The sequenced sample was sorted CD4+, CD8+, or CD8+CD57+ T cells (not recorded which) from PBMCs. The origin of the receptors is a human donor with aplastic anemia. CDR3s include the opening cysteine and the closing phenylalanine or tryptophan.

CAIKGTSEGSHEQYF,TRBJ2-7,TRBV10-3
CATSRDGQSNQPQHF,TRBJ1-5,TRBV15
CAISQTRRVGNTIYF,TRBJ1-3,TRBV10-3
CASSLARIEETQYF,TRBJ2-5,TRBV28
CNARDLIGSNYNEQFF,TRBJ2-1,TRBV20-1
CASSQTSGTGFYEQYF,TRBJ2-7,TRBV7-2
CASSLEGAGKGYTF,TRBJ1-2,TRBV5-1
CASSQGGGAADTQYF,TRBJ2-3,TRBV14
CASSDTRNTEAFF,NA,TRBV6-4
CATSVPATQGAQYF,TRBJ2-5,TRBV24-1
CATADRGRNTIYF,TRBJ1-3,TRBV2
CASSGGNSNSPLHF,TRBJ1-6,TRBV6-1
CATSLNSNQPQHF,TRBJ1-5,TRBV24-1
CATSDRTAEQFF,TRBJ2-1,TRBV24-1
CSAGPPTEYNEQFF,TRBJ2-1,TRBV20-1
CASSGRWRLQQYF,TRBJ2-7,TRBV2
CATSDRRTGGTYNEQFF,TRBJ2-1,TRBV24-1
CASRLEQETQYF,TRBJ2-5,TRBV5-1
CASRQDREGSYTF,TRBJ1-2,TRBV6-2/TRBV6-3
CASIPPGGVTEQYF,TRBJ2-7,TRBV7-3
CASNCHRDREETQYF,TRBJ2-5,TRBV7-2
CAISPGQGDSEKLFF,TRBJ1-4,TRBV6-6
CASRGSGFGAFF,TRBJ1-1,TRBV2
CAISGGDRPMADTQYF,TRBJ2-3,TRBV10-3
CASSYGQDEQFF,TRBJ2-1,TRBV19
CASSADRGQNYGYTF,TRBJ1-2,TRBV7-2
CASNPGDRGLGEQYF,TRBJ2-7,TRBV24-1
CASSIDQTGSGAKNIQYF,TRBJ2-4,TRBV19
CASSVTGDLYNEQFF,TRBJ2-1,TRBV9
CAISPTGTSGNNEQFF,TRBJ2-1,TRBV10-3
CASSVDRTGFGYTF,TRBJ1-2,TRBV9
CASSLGGASEAFF,TRBJ1-1,TRBV5-1